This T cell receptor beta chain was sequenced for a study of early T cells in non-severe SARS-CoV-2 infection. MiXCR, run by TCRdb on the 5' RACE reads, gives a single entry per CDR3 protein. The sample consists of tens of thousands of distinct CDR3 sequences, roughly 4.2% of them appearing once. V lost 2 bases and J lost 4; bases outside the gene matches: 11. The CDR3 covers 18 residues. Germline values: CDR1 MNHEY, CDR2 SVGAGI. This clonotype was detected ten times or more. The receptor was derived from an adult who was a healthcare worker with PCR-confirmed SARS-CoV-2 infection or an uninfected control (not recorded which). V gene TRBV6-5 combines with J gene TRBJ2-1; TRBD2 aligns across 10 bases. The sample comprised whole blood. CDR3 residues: CASSYASSGRRYYNEQFF. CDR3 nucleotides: TGTGCCAGCAGTTACGCCTCTAGCGGGAGACGCTATTACAATGAGCAGTTCTTC.